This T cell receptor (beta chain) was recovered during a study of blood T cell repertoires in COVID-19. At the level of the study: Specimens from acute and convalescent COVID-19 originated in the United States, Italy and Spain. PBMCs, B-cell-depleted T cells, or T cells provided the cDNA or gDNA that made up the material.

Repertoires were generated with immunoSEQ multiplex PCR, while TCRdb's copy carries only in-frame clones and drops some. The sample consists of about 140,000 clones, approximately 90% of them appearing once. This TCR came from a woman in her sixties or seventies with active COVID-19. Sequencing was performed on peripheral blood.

DNA of the CDR3: TGTGCCAGCAGCACGGACAGTACGTGGACCCAGTACTTC. This gives the protein CASSTDSTWTQYF. The V gene is TRBV6-2 or TRBV6-3, the J gene TRBJ2-5; possibly TRBD1 for D (6 bases). The CDR3 spans 13 residues. Trimming shortened V by 6 bases and J by 7 bases, and 15 bases separated the two germline ends. Germline assignment: CDR1 MNHEY and CDR2 SVGEGT.